A selection of T cell receptor beta chains follows, all from one sample in a study of T cell changes during pregnancy in multiple sclerosis. Using immunoSEQ multiplex PCR, the repertoire was profiled, and TCRdb retains in-frame clones only, with some absent. The sample lists tens of thousands of clones, 85% to 95% occurring once. The sequences come from CD8+ T cells from peripheral blood mononuclear cells, collected in the third trimester of pregnancy. Receptor source: a female donor with multiple sclerosis, enrolled in a pregnancy study. Each CDR3 is given with its conserved first and last residue. Fields, in order: J gene, V gene, clone size, D gene, CDR3 protein, CDR3 DNA. The D gene is left open where the match is weak. The size field is filled for only some rows; it gives once, few, many or a size class.

>TRBJ2-7|TRBV7-6|NA|NA
CASSLGEADEQYF
TGTGCCAGCAGCTTAGGGGAGGCAGACGAGCAGTACTTC
>TRBJ1-1|TRBV10-3|few|TRBD1
CAISRDRGNTEAFF
TGTGCCATCAGCCGGGACAGGGGGAACACTGAAGCTTTCTTT
>TRBJ2-5|TRBV7-7|NA|NA
CASSPWGGAAETQYF
TGTGCCAGCAGCCCTTGGGGGGGGGCAGCCGAGACCCAGTACTTC
>TRBJ1-1|TRBV2|few|TRBD1
CASIPDRGTDTEAFF
TGTGCCAGCATCCCCGACAGGGGGACCGACACTGAAGCTTTCTTT
>TRBJ2-1|TRBV7-9|NA|TRBD2
CASSFPVRTSGSRDNEQFF
TGTGCCAGCAGCTTCCCAGTCCGGACTAGCGGGAGCCGGGACAATGAGCAGTTCTTC
>TRBJ2-7|TRBV4-2|NA|TRBD2
CASSQETSGSYEQYF
TGTGCCAGCAGCCAAGAGACTAGCGGGAGCTACGAGCAGTACTTC
>TRBJ1-2|TRBV2|NA|NA
CAIQSRDGYTF
TGTGCCATTCAGAGCAGGGATGGCTACACCTTC
>TRBJ1-4|TRBV11-2|few|TRBD1
CASSSPGGDEKLFF
TGTGCCAGCAGCTCCCCAGGGGGAGATGAAAAACTGTTTTTT
>TRBJ1-1|TRBV7-9|NA|NA
CASSSQGLTEAFF
TGTGCCAGCAGCTCTCAGGGCCTCACTGAAGCTTTCTTT
>TRBJ1-2|TRBV7-9|NA|NA
CASSLGSGASGYTF
TGTGCCAGCAGCTTAGGGTCAGGGGCGAGTGGCTACACCTTC
>TRBJ2-7|TRBV7-2|NA|TRBD1
CASPKPGTGTFYEQYF
TGTGCCAGCCCTAAACCCGGGACAGGAACCTTCTACGAGCAGTACTTC
>TRBJ2-6|TRBV4-1|NA|TRBD1
CASSTVPGQGIGGANVLTF
TGCGCCAGCAGCACTGTGCCGGGACAGGGGATCGGGGGGGCCAACGTCCTGACTTTC
>TRBJ1-4|TRBV14|NA|TRBD1
CASSLTGQLEKLFF
TGTGCCAGCAGCCTGACAGGGCAACTTGAAAAACTGTTTTTT
>TRBJ2-1|TRBV29-1|once|NA
CSGGGGYNEQFF
TGCAGCGGAGGTGGAGGGTACAATGAGCAGTTCTTC
>TRBJ2-7|TRBV9|NA|NA
CASSVGGSSYEQYF
TGTGCCAGCAGCGTAGGGGGCAGCTCCTACGAGCAGTACTTC
>TRBJ2-7|TRBV4-1|NA|TRBD1
CASSQVPGQGYEQYF
TGCGCCAGCAGCCAAGTGCCGGGACAGGGATACGAGCAGTACTTC
>TRBJ2-1|TRBV28|NA|TRBD1
CASSPGDRPYNEQFF
TGTGCCAGCAGTCCTGGGGACAGGCCCTACAATGAGCAGTTCTTC
>TRBJ1-4|TRBV4-1|NA|NA
CASSQEAGQWTEKLFF
TGCGCCAGCAGCCAAGAAGCAGGACAGTGGACTGAAAAACTGTTTTTT
>TRBJ1-2|TRBV5-1|few|TRBD1
CASATRTGSNYGYTF
TGCGCCAGCGCAACCAGGACAGGCTCTAACTATGGCTACACCTTC
>TRBJ1-2|TRBV7-9|NA|TRBD1
CASSSDRGLPIF
TGTGCCAGCAGCTCCGACAGGGGGCTTCCCATCTTC
>TRBJ1-1|TRBV5-4|NA|NA
CASSLERDRRNTEAFF
TGTGCCAGCAGCTTGGAGCGCGACAGAAGGAACACTGAAGCTTTCTTT
>TRBJ1-3|TRBV27|NA|NA
CASTKYRPGSGNTIYF
TGTGCCAGCACCAAATACCGCCCGGGTTCTGGAAACACCATATATTTT
>TRBJ2-3|TRBV2|NA|TRBD2
CASCLTSGGIGDTQYF
TGTGCCAGCTGCCTGACTAGCGGGGGAATAGGGGATACGCAGTATTTT
>TRBJ2-1|TRBV29-1|NA|TRBD1
CSVGPLPGQAYNEQFF
TGCAGCGTTGGCCCCCTCCCGGGACAGGCCTACAATGAGCAGTTCTTC
>TRBJ2-3|TRBV4-3|once|TRBD2
CASSQVLAGGGTSTDTQYF
TGCGCCAGCAGCCAAGTGCTAGCGGGGGGGGGTACTAGCACAGATACGCAGTATTTT
>TRBJ1-2|TRBV27|NA|NA
CASSLRPIALDYGYTF
TGTGCCAGCAGTTTAAGGCCGATAGCCCTGGACTATGGCTACACCTTC
>TRBJ2-3|TRBV9|NA|TRBD2
CASSADLAGIQDTQYF
TGTGCCAGCAGCGCCGATCTAGCGGGAATCCAGGATACGCAGTATTTT
>TRBJ1-2|TRBV19|NA|NA
CASSYARTGGTQPSYGYGYTF
TGTGCCAGTAGCTACGCTAGGACGGGGGGCACCCAGCCATCATACGGCTATGGCTACACCTTC
>TRBJ1-5|TRBV5-5|NA|TRBD1
CASSFSGTGSNQPQHF
TGTGCCAGCAGCTTTTCAGGGACAGGGAGCAATCAGCCCCAGCATTTT
>TRBJ1-1|TRBV6-1|NA|TRBD1
CASSGRTGGSTEAFF
TGTGCCAGCAGTGGCCGGACAGGGGGGAGCACTGAAGCTTTCTTT
>TRBJ2-1|TRBV27|NA|TRBD2
CASSRGGDFYNEQFF
TGTGCCAGCAGTCGTGGGGGGGACTTCTACAATGAGCAGTTCTTC
>TRBJ2-5|TRBV7-3|once|TRBD2
CASSPWGGNQETQYF
TGTGCCAGCAGCCCCTGGGGGGGGAACCAAGAGACCCAGTACTTC
>TRBJ2-7|TRBV9|NA|NA
CASSVGQGLGEQYF
TGTGCCAGCAGCGTAGGGCAGGGATTGGGGGAGCAGTACTTC
>TRBJ2-7|TRBV11-2|NA|TRBD1
CASSSTGGSGYEQYF
TGTGCCAGCAGCTCGACAGGGGGCTCGGGGTACGAGCAGTACTTC
>TRBJ2-7|TRBV14|NA|NA
CASSPGGQEYEQYF
TGTGCCAGCAGCCCCGGGGGGCAGGAGTACGAGCAGTACTTC
>TRBJ2-5|TRBV5-4|NA|TRBD2
CASRSLAGGPLGETQYF
TGTGCCAGCAGATCCCTAGCGGGGGGGCCCCTCGGGGAGACCCAGTACTTC
>TRBJ2-1|TRBV28|NA|TRBD1
CASSLSPGQDKSYNEQFF
TGTGCCAGCAGTTTATCTCCGGGACAGGACAAATCCTACAATGAGCAGTTCTTC
>TRBJ2-2|TRBV7-6|NA|TRBD2
CASSSPSGGTNTGELFF
TGTGCCAGCAGCTCTCCTAGCGGGGGAACGAACACCGGGGAGCTGTTTTTT
>TRBJ1-1|TRBV4-1|NA|NA
CASSQYPQGTEAFF
TGCGCCAGCAGCCAATATCCACAGGGCACTGAAGCTTTCTTT
>TRBJ1-4|TRBV4-3|NA|TRBD1
CASSQDPGQGGEKLFF
TGCGCCAGCAGCCAAGATCCGGGACAGGGAGGCGAAAAACTGTTTTTT
>TRBJ2-7|TRBV7-3|NA|NA
CTSSLTRQGEQYF
TGTACCAGCAGCCTTACCCGACAAGGCGAGCAGTACTTC
>TRBJ2-7|TRBV2|NA|TRBD1
CASRGGTGLENEQYF
TGTGCCAGCAGGGGAGGGACAGGGCTAGAGAACGAGCAGTACTTC
>TRBJ2-7|TRBV7-8|NA|TRBD2
CASSPRGGDSYEQYF
TGTGCCAGCAGCCCCCGGGGGGGGGACTCCTACGAGCAGTACTTC
>TRBJ2-1|TRBV10-2|NA|TRBD2
CASDPGRGAYNEQFF
TGCGCCAGCGACCCGGGGAGGGGCGCCTACAATGAGCAGTTCTTC
>TRBJ1-6|TRBV6-1|NA|TRBD1
CASRTDRGHSPLHF
TGTGCCAGCAGGACCGACAGGGGTCATTCACCCCTCCACTTT
>TRBJ1-1|TRBV2|NA|NA
CATREDTEAFF
TGTGCCACCAGGGAGGACACTGAAGCTTTCTTT
>TRBJ2-3|TRBV13|NA|NA
CASSLDGRDTQYF
TGTGCCAGCAGCTTAGACGGGAGAGATACGCAGTATTTT
>TRBJ2-5|TRBV7-6|NA|TRBD1
CASSYSGTGGKETQYF
TGTGCCAGCAGCTACTCCGGGACAGGGGGAAAAGAGACCCAGTACTTC
>TRBJ1-2|TRBV29-1|NA|TRBD1
CSVTGGPPGYTF
TGCAGCGTTACAGGGGGTCCTCCGGGCTACACCTTC
>TRBJ2-3|TRBV5-4|NA|TRBD2
CASSLVRMGLAVSDTQYF
TGTGCCAGCAGCTTGGTAAGAATGGGACTAGCGGTCTCAGATACGCAGTATTTT
>TRBJ2-5|TRBV10-3|NA|NA
CAISAGSQETQYF
TGTGCCATCAGTGCAGGATCCCAAGAGACCCAGTACTTC
>TRBJ2-2|TRBV10-3|NA|NA
CAISSPELNTGELFF
TGTGCCATCAGTTCCCCGGAGTTGAACACCGGGGAGCTGTTTTTT
>TRBJ2-1|TRBV27|NA|TRBD1
CASSLDRGGSYNEQFF
TGTGCCAGCAGTTTGGACAGGGGGGGCTCCTACAATGAGCAGTTCTTC
>TRBJ2-7|TRBV7-6|NA|TRBD2
CASSLETSGAPYEQYF
TGTGCCAGCAGCTTGGAGACTAGCGGGGCCCCCTACGAGCAGTACTTC
>TRBJ2-3|TRBV30|NA|NA
CAWSVIAASTDTQYF
TGTGCCTGGAGTGTGATAGCGGCTAGCACAGATACGCAGTATTTT
>TRBJ2-5|TRBV2|few|NA
CASSEALQSQETQYF
TGTGCCAGCAGTGAAGCTCTACAGAGTCAAGAGACCCAGTACTTC
>TRBJ2-5|TRBV9|few|NA
CASSTGQSRLETQYF
TGTGCCAGCAGCACCGGACAGTCCAGACTAGAGACCCAGTACTTC
>TRBJ2-4|TRBV2|NA|NA
CASRVALAKNIQYF
TGTGCCAGCAGAGTAGCGTTAGCCAAAAACATTCAGTACTTC
>TRBJ2-7|TRBV21-1|NA|NA
CASNRKTGKSYEQYF
TGTGCCAGCAACAGAAAGACAGGGAAGTCCTACGAGCAGTACTTC